The T cell receptor (beta chain) under discussion was sequenced for a study of blood T cells in healthy people across ages. Findings and caveats of the study: A strong correlation was seen between TCR beta diversity and naive T cell percentage. Diversity estimated from one million T cells was considered an underestimate. Versus aged donors, long-lived donors had higher diversity and more naive CD4+ cells.

Isolating PBMCs gave at least 6 million of these cells per sample. Germline assignment: CDR1 MNHEY and CDR2 SVGAGI. The CDR3 is 14 residues long. Trimming took 8 bases from V and 3 from J, leaving 15 bases between them. PCR was performed a second time for about 6 to 12 cycles using a sample-barcoded 5' primer and a J-beta primer mix. TCRdb recomputed calls from the 5' RACE reads with MiXCR, one row per CDR3 protein. Among some 1.8 million distinct CDR3 sequences listed, about two fifths were seen once. This clonotype was seen a handful of times. Its antigen is unidentified. Sequencing used blood. The TCR comes from a human donor in good health. The V and J genes are TRBV6-5 and TRBJ2-3, with D possibly TRBD2 on 5 matching bases. CDR3 residues: CASYRGLTTDTQYF. The CDR3 DNA sequence: TGTGCCAGCTATCGCGGGTTGACTACAGATACGCAGTATTTT.